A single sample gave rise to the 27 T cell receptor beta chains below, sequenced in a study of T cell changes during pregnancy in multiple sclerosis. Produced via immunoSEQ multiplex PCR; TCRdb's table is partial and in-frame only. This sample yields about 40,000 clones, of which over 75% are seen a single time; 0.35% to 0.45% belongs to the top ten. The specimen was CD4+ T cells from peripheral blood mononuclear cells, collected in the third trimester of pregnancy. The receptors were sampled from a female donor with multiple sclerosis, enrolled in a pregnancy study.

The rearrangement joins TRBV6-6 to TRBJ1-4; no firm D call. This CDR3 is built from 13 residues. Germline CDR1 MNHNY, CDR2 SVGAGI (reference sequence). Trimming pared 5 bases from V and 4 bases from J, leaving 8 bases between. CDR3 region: CASSDTGNEKLFF. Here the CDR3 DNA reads TGTGCCAGCAGTGACACTGGTAATGAAAAACTGTTTTTT.

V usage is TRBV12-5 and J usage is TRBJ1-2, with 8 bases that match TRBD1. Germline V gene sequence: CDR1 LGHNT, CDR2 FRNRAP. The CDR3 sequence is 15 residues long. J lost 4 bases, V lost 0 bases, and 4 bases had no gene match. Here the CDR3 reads CASGLVSGQGYGYTF. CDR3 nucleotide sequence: TGTGCTAGTGGTTTGGTAAGCGGACAGGGCTATGGCTACACCTTC.

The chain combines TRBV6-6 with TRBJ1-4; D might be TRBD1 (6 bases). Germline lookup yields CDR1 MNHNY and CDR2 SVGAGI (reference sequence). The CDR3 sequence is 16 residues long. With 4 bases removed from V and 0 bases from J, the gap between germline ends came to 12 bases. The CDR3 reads CASSSTGFATNEKLFF. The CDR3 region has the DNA TGTGCCAGCAGTTCGACAGGATTTGCAACTAATGAAAAACTGTTTTTT.

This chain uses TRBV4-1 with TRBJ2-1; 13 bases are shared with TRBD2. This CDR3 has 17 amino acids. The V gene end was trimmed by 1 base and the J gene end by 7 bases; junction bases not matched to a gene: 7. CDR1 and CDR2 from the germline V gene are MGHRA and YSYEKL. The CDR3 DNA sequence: TGCGCCAGCAGCCAAGTTGGCAGGACTAGCGGGGGAAATGAGCAGTTCTTC. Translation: CASSQVGRTSGGNEQFF.

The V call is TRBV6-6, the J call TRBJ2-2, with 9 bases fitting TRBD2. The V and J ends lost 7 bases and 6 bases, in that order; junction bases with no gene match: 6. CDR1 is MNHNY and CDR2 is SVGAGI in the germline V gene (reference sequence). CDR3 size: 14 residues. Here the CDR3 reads CASKLAGPSGELFF. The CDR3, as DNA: TGTGCCAGCAAACTAGCGGGTCCTTCCGGGGAGCTGTTTTTT.

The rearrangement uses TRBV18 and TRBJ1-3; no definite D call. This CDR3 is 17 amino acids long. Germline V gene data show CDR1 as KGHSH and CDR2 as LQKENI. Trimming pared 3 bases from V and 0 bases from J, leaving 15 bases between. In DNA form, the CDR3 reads TGTGCCAGCTCACCTTCCTCCGGTGGTAGCTCTGGAAACACCATATATTTT. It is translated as CASSPSSGGSSGNTIYF.

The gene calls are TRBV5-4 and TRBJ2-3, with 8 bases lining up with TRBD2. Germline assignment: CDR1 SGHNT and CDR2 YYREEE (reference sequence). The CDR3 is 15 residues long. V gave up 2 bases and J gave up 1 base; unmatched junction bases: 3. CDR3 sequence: CASSFSGAGTDTQYF. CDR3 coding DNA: TGTGCCAGCAGCTTTAGCGGGGCCGGCACAGATACGCAGTATTTT.

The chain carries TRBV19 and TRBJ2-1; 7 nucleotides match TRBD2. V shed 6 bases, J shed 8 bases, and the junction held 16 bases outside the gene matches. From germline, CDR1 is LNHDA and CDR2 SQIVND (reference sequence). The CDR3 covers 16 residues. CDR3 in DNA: TGTGCCAGTAGGCCCCTCGGAAGCGGGATCATAGATGAGCAGTTCTTC. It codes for CASRPLGSGIIDEQFF.

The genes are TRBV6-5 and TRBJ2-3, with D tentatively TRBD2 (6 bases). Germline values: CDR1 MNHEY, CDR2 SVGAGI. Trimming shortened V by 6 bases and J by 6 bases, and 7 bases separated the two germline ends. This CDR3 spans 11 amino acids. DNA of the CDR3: TGTGCCAGCAGGGAGGGGGATACGCAGTATTTT. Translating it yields CASREGDTQYF.

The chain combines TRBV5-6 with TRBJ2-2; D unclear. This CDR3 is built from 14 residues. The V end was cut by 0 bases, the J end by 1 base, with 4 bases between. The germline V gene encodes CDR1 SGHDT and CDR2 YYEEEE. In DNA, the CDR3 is TGTGCCAGCAGCTTGGTCATGAACACCGGGGAGCTGTTTTTT. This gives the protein CASSLVMNTGELFF.

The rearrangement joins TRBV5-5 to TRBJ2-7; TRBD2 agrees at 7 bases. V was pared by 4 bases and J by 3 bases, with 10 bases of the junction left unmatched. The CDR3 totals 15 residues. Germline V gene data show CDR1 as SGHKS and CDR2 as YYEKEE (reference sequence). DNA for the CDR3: TGTGCCAGCAGCCCGGGGGGTACTATTTACTACGAGCAGTACTTC. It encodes CASSPGGTIYYEQYF.

The CDR3 is CAISREEAYNEQFF. The CDR3 bases are TGTGCCATCAGCCGGGAGGAGGCCTACAATGAGCAGTTCTTC. The chain couples TRBV10-3 to TRBJ2-1; 7 bases agree with TRBD2. The CDR3 contains 14 residues. V shed 6 bases and J 2 bases; nucleotides not matched to a gene: 4. CDR1 and CDR2 from the germline V gene are ENHRY and SYGVKD.

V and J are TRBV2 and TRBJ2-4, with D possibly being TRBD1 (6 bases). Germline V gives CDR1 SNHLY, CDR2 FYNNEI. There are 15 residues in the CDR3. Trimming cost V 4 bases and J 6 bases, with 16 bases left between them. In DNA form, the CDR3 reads TGTGCCAGCAGTGGGGAGACAGGACGGGGAAACATTCAGTACTTC. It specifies CASSGETGRGNIQYF.

CDR3 sequence (DNA): TGTGCCAGCAAAATAGGACAGGGTCATTACGAGCAGTACTTC. Its protein product is CASKIGQGHYEQYF. This sequence joins TRBV6-5 and TRBJ2-7; 8 nucleotides line up with TRBD1. Germline V gene data show CDR1 as MNHEY and CDR2 as SVGAGI. The CDR3 sequence is 14 residues long. J was trimmed by 4 bases and V by 7 bases; bases with no gene match: 9.

CDR3 sequence (DNA): TGTGCCAGCAGCTTGGTAAGGAGGGGCAACTATGGCTACACCTTC. It codes for CASSLVRRGNYGYTF. This rearrangement joins TRBV5-4 to TRBJ1-2; D may be TRBD1 (5 bases). Germline CDR1 and CDR2: SGHNT and YYREEE (reference sequence). The CDR3 covers 15 residues. Trimming removed 0 bases at V and 2 bases at J, with 11 bases between.

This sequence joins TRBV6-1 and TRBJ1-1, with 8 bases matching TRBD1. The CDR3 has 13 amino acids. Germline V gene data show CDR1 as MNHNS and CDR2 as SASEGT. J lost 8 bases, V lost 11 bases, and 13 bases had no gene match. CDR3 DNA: TGTGCCGAAGGGACAGGACGGCGGTGGGAAGCTTTCTTT. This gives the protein CAEGTGRRWEAFF.

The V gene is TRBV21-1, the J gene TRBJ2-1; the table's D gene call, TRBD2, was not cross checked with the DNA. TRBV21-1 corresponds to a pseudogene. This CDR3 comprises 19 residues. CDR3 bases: TGTGCCAGCAGCAAAGCCCGGACTAGCGGGAGGGCCGAGTACAATGAGCAGTTCTTC. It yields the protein CASSKARTSGRAEYNEQFF.

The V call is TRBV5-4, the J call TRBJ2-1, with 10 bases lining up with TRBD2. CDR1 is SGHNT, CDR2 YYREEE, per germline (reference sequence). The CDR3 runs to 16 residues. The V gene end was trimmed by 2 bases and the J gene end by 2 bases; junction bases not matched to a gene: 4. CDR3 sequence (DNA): TGTGCCAGCAGCTTTACAAGCGGGAGGGCCTACAATGAGCAGTTCTTC. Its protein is CASSFTSGRAYNEQFF.

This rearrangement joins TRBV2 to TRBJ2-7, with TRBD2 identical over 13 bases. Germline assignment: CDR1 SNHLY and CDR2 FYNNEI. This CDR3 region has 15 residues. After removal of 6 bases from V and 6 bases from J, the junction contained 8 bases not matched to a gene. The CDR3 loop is CASSLGLAGVVEQYF. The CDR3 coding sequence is TGTGCCAGCAGCCTCGGACTAGCGGGAGTGGTCGAGCAGTACTTC.

The CDR3, as DNA: TGTGCCAGCAGCGTAGAGGCTAGCGGGCTTCCCTACAATGAGCAGTTCTTC. Its protein product is CASSVEASGLPYNEQFF. The rearrangement uses TRBV9 and TRBJ2-1; 8 bases map to TRBD2. This CDR3 has 17 amino acids. Trimming cost V 0 bases and J 2 bases; bases outside gene matches: 7. Germline assignment: CDR1 SGDLS and CDR2 YYNGEE.

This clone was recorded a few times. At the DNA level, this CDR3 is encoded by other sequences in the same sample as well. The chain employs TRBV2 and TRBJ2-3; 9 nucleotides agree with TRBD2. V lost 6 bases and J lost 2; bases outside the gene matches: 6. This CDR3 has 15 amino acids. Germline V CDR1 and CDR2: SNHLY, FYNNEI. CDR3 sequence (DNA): TGTGCCAGCAGCCCGACTAGCGGTGACACAGATACGCAGTATTTT. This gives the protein CASSPTSGDTDTQYF.

CDR3 nucleotide sequence: TGTGCCAGCAGCGTAGTTGGGGAGTCGAACACTGAAGCTTTCTTT. Residues: CASSVVGESNTEAFF. This chain connects TRBV9 to TRBJ1-1; D gene unclear. The CDR3 length is 15 residues. Trimming cost V 0 bases and J 1 base, with 10 bases left between them. In germline, CDR1 is SGDLS, CDR2 YYNGEE.

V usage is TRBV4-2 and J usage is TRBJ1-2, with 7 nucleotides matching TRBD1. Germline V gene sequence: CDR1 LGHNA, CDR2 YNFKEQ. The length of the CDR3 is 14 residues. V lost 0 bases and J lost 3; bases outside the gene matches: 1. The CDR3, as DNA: TGTGCCAGCAGCCAAGACAGGGGGGACTATGGCTACACCTTC. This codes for CASSQDRGDYGYTF.

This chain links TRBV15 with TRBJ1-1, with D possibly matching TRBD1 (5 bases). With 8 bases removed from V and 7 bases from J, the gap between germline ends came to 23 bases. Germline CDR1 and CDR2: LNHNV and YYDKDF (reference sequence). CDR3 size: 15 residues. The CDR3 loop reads CATGPGAGRSNEAFF. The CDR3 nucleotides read TGTGCCACCGGCCCGGGCGCAGGGAGGTCAAATGAAGCTTTCTTT.

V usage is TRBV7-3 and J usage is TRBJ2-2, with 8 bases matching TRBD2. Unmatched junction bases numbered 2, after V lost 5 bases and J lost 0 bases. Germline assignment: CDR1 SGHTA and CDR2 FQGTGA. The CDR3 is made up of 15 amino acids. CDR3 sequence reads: CASSLSGTNTGELFF. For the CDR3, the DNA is TGTGCCAGCAGCCTTAGCGGGACGAACACCGGGGAGCTGTTTTTT.

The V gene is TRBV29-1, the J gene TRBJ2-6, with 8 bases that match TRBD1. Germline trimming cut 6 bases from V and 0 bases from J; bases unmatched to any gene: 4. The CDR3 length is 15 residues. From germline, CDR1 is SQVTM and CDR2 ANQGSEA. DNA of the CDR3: TGCAGCGTGGGGACAGGCCTCTCTGGGGCCAACGTCCTGACTTTC. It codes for CSVGTGLSGANVLTF.

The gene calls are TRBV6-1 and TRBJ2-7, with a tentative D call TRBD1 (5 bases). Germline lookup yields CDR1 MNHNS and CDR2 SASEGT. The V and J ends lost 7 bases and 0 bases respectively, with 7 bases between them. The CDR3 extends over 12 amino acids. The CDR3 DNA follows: TGTGCCAGCAAGACAGTCTCCTACGAGCAGTACTTC. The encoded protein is CASKTVSYEQYF.